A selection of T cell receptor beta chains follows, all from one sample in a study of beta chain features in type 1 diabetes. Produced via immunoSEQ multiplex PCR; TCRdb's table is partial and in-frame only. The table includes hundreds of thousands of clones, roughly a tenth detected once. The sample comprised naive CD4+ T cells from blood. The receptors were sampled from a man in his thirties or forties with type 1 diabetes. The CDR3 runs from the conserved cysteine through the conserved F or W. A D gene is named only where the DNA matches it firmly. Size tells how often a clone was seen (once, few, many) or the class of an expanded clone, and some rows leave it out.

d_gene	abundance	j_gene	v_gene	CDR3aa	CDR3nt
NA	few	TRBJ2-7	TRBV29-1	CSAGRGDYEQYF	TGCAGCGCCGGCCGCGGGGACTACGAGCAGTACTTC
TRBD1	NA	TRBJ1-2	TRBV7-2	CASSFSPLPDRDYGYTF	TGTGCCAGCAGCTTTAGCCCGCTCCCGGACAGGGACTATGGCTACACCTTC
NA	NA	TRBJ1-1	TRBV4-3	CASSQPLLNTEAFF	TGCGCCAGCAGCCAACCCCTTCTGAACACTGAAGCTTTCTTT
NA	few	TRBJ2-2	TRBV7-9	CASSTLVRSNTGELFF	TGTGCCAGCAGCACCCTTGTCAGGTCGAACACCGGGGAGCTGTTTTTT
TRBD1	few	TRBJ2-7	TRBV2	CASSEQGAYYEQYF	TGTGCCAGCAGTGAACAGGGGGCTTACTACGAGCAGTACTTC
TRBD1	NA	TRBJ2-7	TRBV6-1	CASIFDRGLYEQYF	TGTGCCAGCATTTTCGACAGGGGGCTGTACGAGCAGTACTTC
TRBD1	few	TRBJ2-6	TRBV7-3	CASSLRGGQGSGANVLTF	TGTGCCAGCAGCTTACGAGGGGGACAGGGGTCTGGGGCCAACGTCCTGACTTTC
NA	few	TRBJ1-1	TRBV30	CAWSPYSGTEAFF	TGTGCCTGGAGTCCCTACTCGGGCACTGAAGCTTTCTTT
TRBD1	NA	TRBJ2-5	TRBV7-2	CASSFRQGQETQYF	TGTGCCAGCAGCTTTCGACAGGGCCAAGAGACCCAGTACTTC
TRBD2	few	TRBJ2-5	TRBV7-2	CASSSRRLAGGRETQYF	TGTGCCAGCAGCTCCCGAAGACTAGCGGGGGGGAGGGAGACCCAGTACTTC
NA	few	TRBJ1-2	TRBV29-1	CSVEDGGYGYTF	TGCAGCGTTGAAGACGGCGGGTATGGCTACACCTTC
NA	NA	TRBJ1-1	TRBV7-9	CASRLIMTGSSDEAFF	TGTGCCAGCAGGTTAATAATGACGGGATCTTCGGATGAAGCTTTCTTT
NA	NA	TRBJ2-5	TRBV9	CASSVDPYQGETQYF	TGTGCCAGCAGCGTAGACCCTTACCAGGGCGAGACCCAGTACTTC
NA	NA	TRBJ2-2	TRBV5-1	CASSFQGLTGELFF	TGCGCCAGCAGCTTTCAGGGGCTCACCGGGGAGCTGTTTTTT
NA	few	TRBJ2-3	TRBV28	CASSAGTDTQYF	TGTGCCAGCAGTGCAGGGACAGATACGCAGTATTTT
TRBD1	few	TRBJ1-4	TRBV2	CASRDRPVELFF	TGTGCCAGCAGGGACAGGCCAGTGGAACTGTTTTTT
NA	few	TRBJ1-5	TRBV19	CASSPRAGSISNQPQHF	TGTGCCAGTAGTCCTCGGGCAGGGTCGATTAGCAATCAGCCCCAGCATTTT
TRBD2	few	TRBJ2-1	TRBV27	CASSLLGLAGGSSYNEQFF	TGTGCCAGCAGTTTATTAGGGCTAGCGGGAGGGAGCTCCTACAATGAGCAGTTCTTC
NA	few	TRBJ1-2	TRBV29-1	CSVERGLGYGYTF	TGCAGCGTTGAAAGGGGACTAGGCTATGGCTACACCTTC
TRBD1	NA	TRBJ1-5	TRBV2	CASSRLGTGNQPQHF	TGTGCCAGCAGTCGCCTGGGGACAGGGAATCAGCCCCAGCATTTT
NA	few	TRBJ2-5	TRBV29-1	CSLGKGVQETQYF	TGCAGTCTTGGCAAGGGGGTACAAGAGACCCAGTACTTC
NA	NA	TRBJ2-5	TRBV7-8	CASSSYRVSETQYF	TGTGCCAGCAGCTCGTACAGGGTTTCTGAGACCCAGTACTTC
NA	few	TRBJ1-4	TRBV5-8	CASSLMDSNEKLFF	TGTGCCAGCAGCTTGATGGACAGTAATGAAAAACTGTTTTTT
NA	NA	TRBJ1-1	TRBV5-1	CASSPGTQNTEAFF	TGCGCCAGCAGCCCCGGGACACAGAACACTGAAGCTTTCTTT